This passage covers 25 T cell receptor beta chains from one sample sequenced in a study of blood T cell repertoires in COVID-19. Clones were read by immunoSEQ multiplex PCR, and TCRdb kept only the in-frame ones, dropping some. The sample holds 110,000 or so clones, 75% to 90% seen once. The material sequenced was peripheral blood. The receptors were gathered from a woman between 50 and 59 years old with acute or convalescent COVID-19.

The chain carries TRBV27 and TRBJ1-2; D perhaps matches TRBD1 (6 bases). Germline assignment: CDR1 MNHEY and CDR2 SMNVEV (reference sequence). The V end was cut by 3 bases, the J end by 4 bases, with 12 bases between. The CDR3 runs to 14 residues. CDR3 sequence reads: CASSFAGASYGYTF. In nucleotides, the CDR3 is TGTGCCAGCAGTTTTGCAGGGGCGTCCTATGGCTACACCTTC.

The rearrangement uses TRBV9 and TRBJ2-1, with 9 bases matching TRBD2. The V gene's germline CDR1 is SGDLS and CDR2 YYNGEE. Trimming cost V 2 bases and J 7 bases; bases outside gene matches: 4. The CDR3 extends over 14 amino acids. CDR3: CASSVRGGQNEQFF. The CDR3 nucleotides read TGTGCCAGCAGCGTGCGGGGGGGCCAGAATGAGCAGTTCTTC.

The J gene is TRBJ2-1, the V gene TRBV7-7; possibly TRBD2 for D (6 bases). The germline V and J ends were trimmed by 6 bases and 9 bases, with 9 bases remaining between them. From germline, CDR1 is SSHAT and CDR2 FNYEAQ (reference sequence). The CDR3 extends over 11 amino acids. Written as DNA, the CDR3 is TGTGCCAGCAGTTCCGGGGGTGAGCAGTTCTTC. It yields the protein CASSSGGEQFF.

The chain combines TRBV10-3 with TRBJ2-7, with D hard to call. The germline V gene encodes CDR1 ENHRY and CDR2 SYGVKD. There are 12 residues in the CDR3. Between the trimmed V and J ends, which lost 6 bases and 0 bases, there was a span of 6 bases. The CDR3 protein is CAISASSYEQYF. The CDR3 DNA reads as TGTGCCATCAGCGCTAGCTCCTACGAGCAGTACTTC.

The rearrangement uses TRBV5-6 and TRBJ1-2; a possible D gene is TRBD1 (5 bases). The V end was cut by 3 bases, the J end by 5 bases, with 14 bases between. Germline CDR1 is SGHDT and CDR2 is YYEEEE. The CDR3 is 14 amino acids. CDR3 DNA sequence: TGTGCCAGCAGCTCCTCGATGGGACTTTATGGCTACACCTTC. Translating gives CASSSSMGLYGYTF. Based on the CDR3 plus reference TRBV5-6 and TRBJ1-2, the full variable domain is DAGVTQSPTHLIKTRGQQVTLRCSPKSGHDTVSWYQQALGQGPQFIFQYYEEEERQRGNFPDRFSGHQFPNYSSELNVNALLLGDSALYLCASSSSMGLYGYTFGSGTRLTVV.

The chain combines TRBV24-1 with TRBJ2-1; 12 bases match TRBD2. CDR3 size: 14 residues. The germline CDR1 and CDR2 sequences are KGHDR and SFDVKD. J lost 6 bases, V lost 10 bases, and 6 bases had no gene match. The CDR3 DNA reads TGTGCCACACGGTCTAGCGGGGGGGCCAATGAGCAGTTCTTC. Translation: CATRSSGGANEQFF.

This rearrangement joins TRBV28 to TRBJ1-2; 8 bases agree with TRBD1. With V trimmed by 1 base and J by 0 bases, 1 base remained unmatched. The CDR3 length is 15 residues. CDR1 is MDHEN and CDR2 is SYDVKM in the germline V gene. CDR3 protein: CASSLSTGANYGYTF. The CDR3 DNA reads TGTGCCAGCAGTTTATCGACAGGGGCTAACTATGGCTACACCTTC.

In nucleotides, the CDR3 is TGCGCCAGCAGCTTGGGAGGGAAGGAAAACATTCAGTACTTC. This codes for CASSLGGKENIQYF. The chain links TRBV5-1 to TRBJ2-4, with D tentatively TRBD2 (5 bases). CDR3 length: 14 amino acids. V was trimmed by 0 bases and J by 5 bases, leaving 9 bases between them. Germline V gives CDR1 SGHRS, CDR2 YFSETQ.

V usage is TRBV7-9 and J usage is TRBJ1-3; 7 bases match TRBD1. Germline CDR1 and CDR2: SEHNR and FQNEAQ (reference sequence). Trimming at V came to 5 bases and at J to 3 bases, leaving 7 bases not matched to a gene. CDR3 length: 15 amino acids. The CDR3: CASSLQGRVGNTIYF. DNA for the CDR3: TGTGCCAGCAGCCTACAGGGGCGGGTTGGAAACACCATATATTTT.

The chain couples TRBV5-6 to TRBJ2-7, with 7 positions matching TRBD1. CDR1 is SGHDT and CDR2 is YYEEEE in the germline V gene. V lost 0 bases to trimming and J lost 8 bases; unmatched junction nucleotides: 2. The CDR3 loop spans 12 amino acids. CDR3 sequence reads: CASSLVQGQQYF. CDR3 nucleotides: TGTGCCAGCAGCTTGGTACAGGGGCAGCAGTACTTC.

This clone was counted once. V and J are TRBV6-5 and TRBJ1-1; D perhaps matches TRBD1 (6 bases). The germline V and J ends were trimmed by 5 bases and 1 base, with 14 bases remaining between them. The CDR3 loop spans 15 amino acids. CDR1 is MNHEY and CDR2 is SVGAGI in the germline V gene. Here the CDR3 reads CASSTPPGANTEAFF. The DNA for the CDR3 is TGTGCCAGCAGTACCCCTCCAGGGGCGAACACTGAAGCTTTCTTT.

CDR3 sequence: CASSPKGTGIPYNEQFF. As DNA, the CDR3 is TGTGCCAGCAGCCCCAAAGGGACAGGGATTCCCTACAATGAGCAGTTCTTC. This chain uses TRBV3-1 (or the pseudogene TRBV3-2) with TRBJ2-1; TRBD1 agrees at 9 bases. Germline CDR1 and CDR2: LGHDT and YNNKEL (reference sequence). V lost 4 bases to trimming and J lost 2 bases; unmatched junction nucleotides: 9. The CDR3 runs 17 residues.

This sequence joins TRBV11-2 and TRBJ1-3; no definite D call. V was trimmed by 8 bases and J by 2 bases, leaving 10 bases between them. CDR3 length: 13 amino acids. Germline lookup yields CDR1 SGHAT and CDR2 FQNNGV. CDR3 amino acids: CASGSAPGNTIYF. The CDR3 DNA is TGTGCCAGCGGTTCCGCGCCTGGAAACACCATATATTTT.

V is TRBV7-3 and J is TRBJ2-3; D might be TRBD1 (6 bases). Germline V CDR1 and CDR2: SGHTA, FQGTGA. V lost 1 base and J lost 3, with 14 bases in between. The CDR3 totals 16 residues. The CDR3 spells CASSLIGGGQTDTQYF. CDR3 bases: TGTGCCAGCAGCTTAATTGGTGGGGGCCAAACAGATACGCAGTATTTT.

This clone has only one observation. The chain recombines TRBV18 with TRBJ2-1; the match to TRBD2 covers 9 bases. Losses at the gene ends were 3 bases for V and 5 bases for J; bases not matched to a gene: 5. This CDR3 has 15 residues. CDR1 KGHSH and CDR2 LQKENI come from the germline V gene. The CDR3 loop is CASSPLLAGDNEQFF. The CDR3, as DNA: TGTGCCAGCTCACCTCTACTAGCGGGTGACAATGAGCAGTTCTTC.

The J gene is TRBJ1-1, the V gene TRBV19; 8 nucleotides align to TRBD1. CDR1 and CDR2 from the germline V gene are LNHDA and SQIVND (reference sequence). The CDR3 has 14 amino acids. Losses at the gene ends were 10 bases for V and 3 bases for J; bases not matched to a gene: 10. CDR3 amino acids: CANTRTGRDTEAFF. The CDR3 DNA reads as TGTGCCAATACACGGACAGGGCGGGACACTGAAGCTTTCTTT.

The chain has TRBV3-1 (or the pseudogene TRBV3-2) and TRBJ2-7, with 9 bases aligning to TRBD2. Germline V CDR1 and CDR2: LGHDT, YNNKEL (reference sequence). J gave up 4 bases and V 2 bases, and 15 bases lay outside the gene matches. CDR3 length: 18 amino acids. This chain's CDR3 is CASSQIVIAGVPGYEQYF. In DNA, the CDR3 is TGTGCCAGCAGCCAAATTGTAATAGCGGGGGTCCCAGGGTACGAGCAGTACTTC.

The chain combines TRBV24-1 with TRBJ2-2, with D possibly matching TRBD2 (5 bases). Germline CDR1 reads KGHDR; CDR2 reads SFDVKD. The CDR3 has 13 amino acids. V lost 6 bases, J lost 5 bases, and 9 bases lay in between. The CDR3 here is CATSSGMTGELFF. Here the CDR3 DNA reads TGTGCCACCAGTTCCGGGATGACCGGGGAGCTGTTTTTT.

CDR3 coding DNA: TGCGCCAGCAGTGAGTCGACGGGGAACACTGAAGCTTTCTTT. Translated: CASSESTGNTEAFF. The V call is TRBV10-1, the J call TRBJ1-1; D unresolved. CDR1 and CDR2 (germline): WNHNN, SYGVQD (reference sequence). The CDR3 covers 14 residues. Trimming cost V 0 bases and J 1 base, with 6 bases left between them.

The V call is TRBV11-3, the J call TRBJ1-2; 8 bases align to TRBD1. Germline loops: CDR1 SGHNT, CDR2 YENEEA. The length of the CDR3 is 18 residues. V shed 4 bases, J shed 5 bases, and the junction held 18 bases outside the gene matches. CDR3 protein: CASSSTLQGEPPRYGYTF. The CDR3 DNA reads TGTGCCAGCAGCTCCACCCTACAGGGGGAACCCCCCCGATATGGCTACACCTTC.

The chain employs TRBV7-2 and TRBJ1-5; 10 bases agree with TRBD1. J lost 6 bases, V lost 5 bases, and 13 bases had no gene match. Per germline, CDR1 SGHTA and CDR2 FQGNSA. This CDR3 comprises 17 residues. CDR3 residues: CASSTGQGGGSVQPQHF. The CDR3 DNA is TGTGCCAGCAGCACCGGACAGGGGGGAGGTTCGGTTCAGCCCCAGCATTTT.

V gene TRBV19 combines with J gene TRBJ2-7; 8 bases match TRBD1. The junction had 9 bases not matched to a gene; V was cut back by 8 bases and J by 3 bases. CDR1 and CDR2 (germline): LNHDA, SQIVND (reference sequence). This CDR3 comprises 14 residues. The CDR3 loop is CASGVRTGLYEQYF. The CDR3 DNA follows: TGTGCCAGTGGGGTACGGACAGGGCTCTACGAGCAGTACTTC.

This clone has just one count. This sequence joins TRBV19 and TRBJ2-2, with a weak D call TRBD2 (6 bases). The CDR3 covers 15 residues. CDR1 and CDR2 from the germline V gene are LNHDA and SQIVND (reference sequence). V lost 4 bases and J 4 bases, leaving 13 bases between the germline ends. The CDR3 loop reads CASSKAGSGTGELFF. The CDR3 DNA sequence: TGTGCCAGTAGTAAGGCGGGGTCCGGCACCGGGGAGCTGTTTTTT.

V gene TRBV3-1 (or the pseudogene TRBV3-2) combines with J gene TRBJ1-2; 11 bases align to TRBD1. CDR3 length equals 17 residues. CDR1 is LGHDT and CDR2 is YNNKEL in the germline V gene (reference sequence). V shed 2 bases, J shed 5 bases, and the junction held 10 bases outside the gene matches. This CDR3 is CASSQKGGQGVPYGYTF. DNA for the CDR3: TGTGCCAGCAGCCAAAAGGGGGGACAGGGGGTACCTTATGGCTACACCTTC.

This chain uses TRBV18 with TRBJ2-2, with TRBD1 identical over 7 bases. Germline V gene data show CDR1 as KGHSH and CDR2 as LQKENI. The CDR3 contains 14 residues. The V gene end was trimmed by 3 bases and the J gene end by 4 bases; junction bases not matched to a gene: 2. This CDR3 reads CASSPDRTTGELFF. The CDR3 bases are TGTGCCAGCTCACCGGACAGGACCACCGGGGAGCTGTTTTTT.